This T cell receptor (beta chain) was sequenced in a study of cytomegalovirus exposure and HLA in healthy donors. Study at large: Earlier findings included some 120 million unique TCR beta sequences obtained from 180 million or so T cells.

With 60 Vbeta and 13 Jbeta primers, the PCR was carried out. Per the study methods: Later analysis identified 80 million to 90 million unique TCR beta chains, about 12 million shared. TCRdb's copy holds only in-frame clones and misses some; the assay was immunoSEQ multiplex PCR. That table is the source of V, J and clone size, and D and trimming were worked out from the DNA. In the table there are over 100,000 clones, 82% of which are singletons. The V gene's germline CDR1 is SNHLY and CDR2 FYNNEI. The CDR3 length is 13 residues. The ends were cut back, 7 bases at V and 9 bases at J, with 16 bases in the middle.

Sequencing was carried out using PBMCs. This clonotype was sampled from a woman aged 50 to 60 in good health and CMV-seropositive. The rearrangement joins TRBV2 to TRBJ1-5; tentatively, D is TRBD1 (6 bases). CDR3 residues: CASTRQALGPQHF. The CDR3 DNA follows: TGTGCCAGCACCCGACAGGCCCTCGGGCCCCAGCATTTT.